The 5 T cell receptor beta chains in this list originate from one sample, sequenced in a study of beta chain features in type 1 diabetes. The sequenced template was cDNA made from the entire isolated RNA. Assay: immunoSEQ multiplex PCR; the TCRdb copy retains only in-frame clones and omits some. The sample has under 950,000 clones; roughly 15% are singletons. What was sequenced was naive CD4+ T cells from blood. The receptors come from a woman aged 18-35 years in good health.

The chain couples TRBV25-1 to TRBJ2-7, with 7 bases aligning to TRBD2. With V trimmed by 2 bases and J by 9 bases, 7 bases remained unmatched. Germline values: CDR1 MGHDK, CDR2 SYGVNS. The CDR3 sequence is 13 residues long. As DNA, the CDR3 is TGTGCCAGCAGTGAAGTAGGGGAGGGTCGGCAGTACTTC. Its protein product is CASSEVGEGRQYF.

This clone has a handful of counts. The chain is built from TRBV7-2 and TRBJ2-3; no clear D gene. This CDR3 region has 16 residues. V was shortened by 0 bases and J by 0 bases, with 10 bases between the two germline ends. Germline CDR1 SGHTA, CDR2 FQGNSA. CDR3 DNA sequence: TGTGCCAGCAGCTTAGCGATAAGGTCTAGCACAGATACGCAGTATTTT. Translated, it gives CASSLAIRSSTDTQYF.

This chain joins TRBV19 and TRBJ2-2; D gene ambiguous. Germline CDR1 and CDR2: LNHDA and SQIVND (reference sequence). The CDR3 totals 15 residues. V was clipped by 6 bases and J by 0 bases, with 11 bases between them. CDR3 sequence: CASRTVSANTGELFF. The DNA of the CDR3 is TGTGCCAGTAGAACAGTATCCGCGAACACCGGGGAGCTGTTTTTT.

V gene TRBV10-3 combines with J gene TRBJ1-1, with TRBD1 as a possible D gene (5 bases). CDR3 size: 14 residues. Germline V gives CDR1 ENHRY, CDR2 SYGVKD. The V and J ends lost 4 bases and 5 bases respectively, with 14 bases between them. The CDR3 DNA follows: TGTGCCATCAGTGCGGGGCAGGGAGAAACTGAAGCTTTCTTT. Its protein product is CAISAGQGETEAFF.

This clone showed up just a few times. The rearrangement joins TRBV18 to TRBJ2-4; 10 bases map to TRBD2. The J segment lost 9 bases and the V segment lost 0 bases, leaving 8 bases of the junction unmatched. Germline V gene sequence: CDR1 KGHSH, CDR2 LQKENI. The CDR3 consists of 16 residues. Here the CDR3 reads CASSPPEGSGRAIQYF. The CDR3 nucleotides read TGTGCCAGCTCACCACCGGAGGGAAGCGGGAGGGCCATTCAGTACTTC.